The 21 T cell receptor beta chains below were found in one sample sequenced in a study of T cell responses to AZD1222 COVID-19 vaccine. Assay used: immunoSEQ multiplex PCR; TCRdb lists only in-frame clones, some missing. The repertoire includes 150,000 to 200,000 clones, about 92% of them detected once, and 1% to 1.5% sits in the top ten. The specimen comprised peripheral blood, sampled 28 days after the second AZD1222 dose. Receptors were obtained from an adult who received the AZD1222 COVID-19 vaccine.

J is TRBJ1-5 and V is TRBV19; D call uncertain. Germline V gives CDR1 LNHDA, CDR2 SQIVND (reference sequence). V was clipped by 0 bases and J by 4 bases, with 10 bases between them. CDR3 size: 15 residues. In DNA, the CDR3 is TGTGCCAGTAGTATAGATAATCAAGTGAATCAGCCCCAGCATTTT. Translated, it gives CASSIDNQVNQPQHF.

This chain uses TRBV15 with TRBJ1-2; 9 bases match TRBD1. CDR1 and CDR2 from the germline V gene are LNHNV and YYDKDF (reference sequence). CDR3 length: 14 residues. J gave up 8 bases and V 9 bases, and 13 bases lay outside the gene matches. The CDR3 loop reads CATAIGQGRSGYTF. The CDR3 DNA sequence: TGTGCCACTGCCATTGGACAGGGGAGGAGCGGCTACACCTTC.

The CDR3 is CASSKESGPPRQVWSQHF. CDR3 DNA: TGTGCCAGCAGCAAAGAGTCAGGACCCCCTAGACAGGTTTGGTCCCAGCATTTT. The V gene is TRBV21-1, the J gene TRBJ1-5; the table's D call, TRBD1, has no DNA check behind it. TRBV21-1 is shown as a pseudogene. This CDR3 region has 18 residues.

The chain links TRBV28 to TRBJ2-1; the match to TRBD2 covers 11 bases. In germline, CDR1 is MDHEN, CDR2 SYDVKM. The trim removed 1 base at V and 4 bases at J, leaving 12 bases unmatched. This CDR3 comprises 19 residues. The CDR3 spells CASSLSLTSGTRPYNEQFF. CDR3 DNA sequence: TGTGCCAGCAGTTTATCCTTGACTAGCGGGACTCGGCCTTACAATGAGCAGTTCTTC. The whole variable domain, remainder taken from reference TRBV28 and TRBJ2-1, is DVKVTQSSRYLVKRTGEKVFLECVQDMDHENMFWYRQDPGLGLRLIYFSYDVKMKEKGDIPEGYSVSREKKERFSLILESASTNQTSMYLCASSLSLTSGTRPYNEQFFGPGTRLTVL.

This chain joins TRBV7-2 and TRBJ1-1, with D hard to call. CDR3 length equals 13 residues. CDR1 is SGHTA, CDR2 FQGNSA, per germline. The V end lost 2 bases, the J end lost 5 bases, and 9 bases lay between the germline ends. The CDR3 sequence is CASSLLKETEAFF. CDR3 DNA: TGTGCCAGCAGCTTATTGAAGGAAACTGAAGCTTTCTTT.

The chain has TRBV7-7 and TRBJ2-7; D perhaps matches TRBD2 (5 bases). The CDR3 is 16 amino acids. V was trimmed by 4 bases and J by 1 base, leaving 17 bases between them. Germline-derived CDR1 and CDR2 are SSHAT and FNYEAQ (reference sequence). The CDR3 is CASSSWTEGASYEQYF. The CDR3 DNA sequence: TGTGCCAGCAGCTCTTGGACTGAGGGAGCTTCCTACGAGCAGTACTTC.

This chain joins TRBV27 and TRBJ2-7; tentatively, D is TRBD1 (6 bases). CDR3 size: 13 residues. Germline values: CDR1 MNHEY, CDR2 SMNVEV (reference sequence). The V end lost 2 bases, the J end lost 7 bases, and 12 bases lay between the germline ends. The chain's CDR3 is CASSLTQGNEQYF. CDR3 in DNA: TGTGCCAGCAGTTTAACACAGGGAAATGAGCAGTACTTC.

V usage is TRBV18 and J usage is TRBJ2-5; TRBD1 matches at 7 bases. This CDR3 contains 16 residues. CDR1 and CDR2 from the germline V gene are KGHSH and LQKENI. J was trimmed by 0 bases and V by 4 bases; bases with no gene match: 8. CDR3: CASSRSNRGNQETQYF. The CDR3 coding sequence is TGTGCCAGCTCACGCAGCAACAGGGGAAACCAAGAGACCCAGTACTTC.

V and J are TRBV5-6 and TRBJ1-4, with 8 bases identical to TRBD1. CDR1 is SGHDT and CDR2 is YYEEEE in the germline V gene. The J segment lost 1 base and the V segment lost 3 bases, leaving 5 bases of the junction unmatched. This CDR3 is built from 16 residues. In DNA form, the CDR3 reads TGTGCCAGCAGCTCGTCAGGGGGCCTAACTAATGAAAAACTGTTTTTT. This translates into CASSSSGGLTNEKLFF.

The chain recombines TRBV3-1 (or the pseudogene TRBV3-2) with TRBJ1-1, with unresolved D. The germline V and J ends were trimmed by 1 base and 0 bases, with 18 bases remaining between them. Germline lookup yields CDR1 LGHDT and CDR2 YNNKEL (reference sequence). The CDR3 has 18 amino acids. CDR3 DNA sequence: TGTGCCAGCAGCCAAGCTCACCCTTACCCGAAGGTGAACACTGAAGCTTTCTTT. Its translation: CASSQAHPYPKVNTEAFF.

V usage is TRBV21-1 and J usage is TRBJ1-5; the table's D call, TRBD1, has no DNA check behind it. TRBV21-1 is noted as a pseudogene. The CDR3 sequence is 19 residues long. In DNA, the CDR3 is TGTGCCAGCAGCAAACGAGGGGGAAGGCCAAGCTATAGCAATCAGCCCCAGCATTTT. It encodes CASSKRGGRPSYSNQPQHF.

This clone is a singleton in its sample. J is TRBJ2-3 and V is TRBV6-2 or TRBV6-3; TRBD1 agrees at 7 bases. The J segment lost 5 bases and the V segment lost 2 bases, leaving 10 bases of the junction unmatched. Germline V gene lookup returns CDR1 MNHEY and CDR2 SVGEGT. The CDR3 contains 16 residues. The DNA of the CDR3 is TGTGCCAGCAGTTACCCCCGAGGACAGGTTGGAGATACGCAGTATTTT. It codes for CASSYPRGQVGDTQYF.

The chain employs TRBV27 and TRBJ2-1, with TRBD1 matching over 8 bases. The CDR3 runs to 16 residues. Unmatched junction bases numbered 16, after V lost 7 bases and J lost 8 bases. Germline V gene lookup returns CDR1 MNHEY and CDR2 SMNVEV (reference sequence). This CDR3 reads CASKRGGTGGSDEQFF. CDR3 bases: TGTGCCAGCAAACGGGGTGGGACAGGAGGGAGTGATGAGCAGTTCTTC.

The V gene is TRBV28, the J gene TRBJ1-6; possible D gene TRBD1, 5 bases. The CDR3 covers 15 residues. CDR1 is MDHEN, CDR2 SYDVKM, per germline. With 6 bases removed from V and 0 bases from J, the gap between germline ends came to 9 bases. The CDR3 loop reads CASRDDSSYNSPLHF. The CDR3 coding sequence is TGTGCCAGCAGAGATGACAGCTCCTATAATTCACCCCTCCACTTT.

The chain uses TRBV10-1 and TRBJ1-2; no clear D. V lost 0 bases and J lost 1, with 3 bases in between. Germline values: CDR1 WNHNN, CDR2 SYGVQD (reference sequence). The CDR3 is 13 amino acids. The CDR3 DNA reads as TGCGCCAGCAGTGAGTCAGTTAACTATGGCTACACCTTC. Protein: CASSESVNYGYTF.

The chain links TRBV18 to TRBJ2-1; 16 bases line up with TRBD2. Germline V gene sequence: CDR1 KGHSH, CDR2 LQKENI. The trim removed 0 bases at V and 9 bases at J, leaving 8 bases unmatched. The CDR3 runs 18 residues. The CDR3 reads CASSPPRGTSGGGTEQFF. The CDR3 region has the DNA TGTGCCAGCTCACCACCGCGGGGGACTAGCGGGGGGGGAACTGAGCAGTTCTTC.

The sample holds one count of this clone. The genes are TRBV27 and TRBJ1-5, with D uncertain. The V end was cut by 4 bases, the J end by 7 bases, with 8 bases between. CDR1 is MNHEY and CDR2 is SMNVEV in the germline V gene (reference sequence). The CDR3 length is 12 residues. The CDR3 DNA follows: TGTGCCAGCAGTTCGGGAACCCAGCCCCAGCATTTT. Protein product: CASSSGTQPQHF.

V is TRBV7-9 and J is TRBJ2-7; D is unclear. Per germline, CDR1 SEHNR and CDR2 FQNEAQ (reference sequence). The CDR3 spans 12 residues. V lost 3 bases and J lost 7, with 10 bases in between. The DNA of the CDR3 is TGTGCCAGCAGCTTCGGGCCACTGGAGCAGTACTTC. This gives the protein CASSFGPLEQYF.

The chain's CDR3 is CASSPNMGQETQYF. The CDR3 nucleotides are TGTGCCAGCAGTCCGAACATGGGGCAAGAGACCCAGTACTTC. The chain has TRBV6-4 and TRBJ2-5; D not certain. CDR1 is MRHNA, CDR2 SNTAGT, per germline. CDR3 length equals 14 residues. Trimming pared 5 bases from V and 2 bases from J, leaving 12 bases between.

V is TRBV30 and J is TRBJ1-3; 8 nucleotides agree with TRBD1. Germline assignment: CDR1 GTSNPN and CDR2 SVGIG (reference sequence). After removal of 1 base from V and 5 bases from J, the junction contained 10 bases not matched to a gene. The CDR3 contains 16 residues. The CDR3 spells CAWSAPRQGRRNTIYF. In DNA, the CDR3 is TGTGCCTGGAGTGCCCCTCGACAGGGGAGAAGAAACACCATATATTTT.

This clone showed up just once. V is TRBV7-2 and J is TRBJ1-1, with D perhaps matching TRBD1 (5 bases). This CDR3 is built from 15 residues. In germline, CDR1 is SGHTA, CDR2 FQGNSA. Deletions cut 5 bases from V and 4 bases from J, with 17 bases between. CDR3 residues: CASSVQVHSGTEAFF. CDR3 nucleotide sequence: TGTGCCAGCAGCGTACAGGTACATTCGGGCACTGAAGCTTTCTTT.